A single sample gave rise to the 27 T cell receptor beta chains below, sequenced in a study of T cell therapy after organ transplantation. Profiling relied on immunoSEQ multiplex PCR, and the TCRdb table lists in-frame clones only, not all of them. The sample lists around 50,000 clones; approximately 94% were seen once. These TCRs are of unknown antigen specificity. Source: CD8+ T cells from blood, taken before autologous CMV-specific T cell therapy. The receptors were sampled from a human patient who had received a solid organ transplant and had CMV disease.

This chain uses TRBV7-8 with TRBJ2-1; 8 bases fit TRBD2. V trimming: 5 bases; J trimming: 2 bases; junction bases outside the gene matches: 5. In germline, CDR1 is SGHVS, CDR2 FQNEAQ. The CDR3 length is 15 residues. This chain's CDR3 is CASSQGGGPYNEQFF. Written as DNA, the CDR3 is TGTGCCAGCAGCCAAGGCGGGGGGCCCTACAATGAGCAGTTCTTC.

J is TRBJ1-1 and V is TRBV4-3; tentatively, D is TRBD1 (6 bases). The germline CDR1 and CDR2 sequences are LGHNA and YSLEER. The CDR3 has 16 residues. V dropped 0 bases and J dropped 3 bases, with 14 bases sitting between them. The CDR3 bases are TGCGCCAGCAGCCAAGACAGGGAAGGGGGATACACTGAAGCTTTCTTT. This encodes CASSQDREGGYTEAFF.

This clone has a handful of counts. The rearrangement joins TRBV6-1 to TRBJ2-7; 12 bases match TRBD2. Trimming removed 4 bases from V and 2 bases from J; junction bases left unmatched: 3. CDR3 length: 15 amino acids. Germline V gene sequence: CDR1 MNHNS, CDR2 SASEGT. CDR3 loop: CASSGLAGDPYEQYF. The DNA of the CDR3 is TGTGCCAGCAGTGGACTAGCGGGAGACCCCTACGAGCAGTACTTC.

This chain connects TRBV6-5 to TRBJ1-2; TRBD1 might be the D (5 bases). Germline V CDR1 and CDR2: MNHEY, SVGAGI. With 7 bases removed from V and 5 bases from J, the gap between germline ends came to 20 bases. The CDR3 has 15 residues. For the CDR3, the DNA is TGTGCCAGCACCGAGTTGGGTTCCGACAGTTATGGCTACACCTTC. Translated: CASTELGSDSYGYTF.

The sample holds one count of this clone. The chain combines TRBV5-6 with TRBJ2-5; 7 nucleotides line up with TRBD1. After removal of 6 bases from V and 9 bases from J, the junction contained 8 bases not matched to a gene. The CDR3 length is 12 residues. Germline CDR1 SGHDT, CDR2 YYEEEE. The CDR3 is CASTDRRMAQYF. In nucleotides, the CDR3 is TGTGCCAGCACGGACAGGCGGATGGCCCAGTACTTC.

V and J are TRBV29-1 and TRBJ2-1; 7 nucleotides line up with TRBD1. CDR1 and CDR2 from the germline V gene are SQVTM and ANQGSEA. This CDR3 region has 13 residues. J gave up 3 bases and V 3 bases, and 2 bases lay outside the gene matches. Here the CDR3 reads CSVDDRVYNEQFF. The CDR3 region has the DNA TGCAGCGTTGATGACAGGGTCTACAATGAGCAGTTCTTC.

This clone appeared a single time. The J gene is TRBJ2-1, the V gene TRBV27; 9 nucleotides align to TRBD1. The germline gives CDR1 MNHEY, CDR2 SMNVEV (reference sequence). There are 20 residues in the CDR3. The ends lost 1 base at V and 2 bases at J; junction bases unmatched: 15. The CDR3 DNA reads TGTGCCAGCAGTTTATTCCGGGACAGGGTGGGTTCAACCCCCTACAATGAGCAGTTCTTC. Its translation is CASSLFRDRVGSTPYNEQFF.

This clone has a single count. The DNA of the CDR3 is TGTGCCAGTACGCAGGGAGCGGGATACAATGAGCAGTTCTTC. Translating it yields CASTQGAGYNEQFF. The chain has TRBV13 and TRBJ2-1; 7 bases match TRBD2. V trimming: 9 bases; J trimming: 4 bases; junction bases outside the gene matches: 9. Germline CDR1 reads PRHDT; CDR2 reads FYEKMQ (reference sequence). The CDR3 is made up of 14 amino acids. The full variable domain, with the rest looked up from reference TRBV13 and TRBJ2-1, is AAGVIQSPRHLIKEKRETATLKCYPIPRHDTVYWYQQGPGQDPQFLISFYEKMQSDKGSIPDRFSAQQFSDYHSELNMSSLELGDSALYFCASTQGAGYNEQFFGPGTRLTVL.

The chain recombines TRBV4-1 with TRBJ2-1; D is undetermined. Germline V gene data show CDR1 as MGHRA and CDR2 as YSYEKL. The CDR3 is 16 amino acids. V lost 0 bases, J lost 7 bases, and 16 bases lay in between. CDR3 nucleotide sequence: TGCGCCAGCAGCCAAGACCATGCCCTGGTATGGAATGAGCAGTTCTTC. Protein: CASSQDHALVWNEQFF.

The chain employs TRBV7-2 and TRBJ2-3; D is tentatively TRBD1 or TRBD2 (5 bases each). The CDR3 is 15 residues long. The germline V gene has CDR1 SGHTA and CDR2 FQGNSA. V lost 4 bases to trimming and J lost 2 bases, with 13 bases between them. The CDR3 region is CASSSDGAHTDTQYF. CDR3 in DNA: TGTGCCAGCAGCTCCGACGGGGCACACACAGATACGCAGTATTTT.

This clone has just one count. The V and J genes are TRBV6-5 and TRBJ1-1, with unresolved D. The CDR3 has 14 amino acids. Germline V CDR1 and CDR2: MNHEY, SVGAGI. Trimming removed 0 bases from V and 3 bases from J, with 8 bases in between. In DNA form, the CDR3 reads TGTGCCAGCAGTTACTCGTTCGGGGACACTGAAGCTTTCTTT. Its protein is CASSYSFGDTEAFF.

The J gene is TRBJ1-5, the V gene TRBV6-5; 11 bases are shared with TRBD1. J gave up 5 bases and V 4 bases, and 7 bases lay outside the gene matches. From germline, CDR1 is MNHEY and CDR2 SVGAGI. The CDR3 is made up of 16 amino acids. The CDR3 sequence: CASSSGQGARDQPQHF. Here the CDR3 DNA reads TGTGCCAGCAGTTCCGGACAGGGGGCGCGTGATCAGCCCCAGCATTTT.

This clone was recorded a few times. The chain couples TRBV6-4 to TRBJ2-4, with TRBD1 matching over 11 bases. Unmatched junction bases numbered 0, after V lost 2 bases and J lost 6 bases. Germline V gene data show CDR1 as MRHNA and CDR2 as SNTAGT. This CDR3 spans 14 amino acids. CDR3 in DNA: TGTGCCAGCAGTGACGGACAGGGGGCAAACATTCAGTACTTC. Protein sequence: CASSDGQGANIQYF.

V usage is TRBV6-5 and J usage is TRBJ2-7; 7 positions match TRBD1. The V and J ends lost 4 bases and 4 bases, in that order; junction bases with no gene match: 10. This CDR3 is 15 amino acids long. From germline, CDR1 is MNHEY and CDR2 SVGAGI. In nucleotides, the CDR3 is TGTGCCAGCAGTTCTATGCCCGAGGGGGCATACGAGCAGTACTTC. Translated, it gives CASSSMPEGAYEQYF.

This clone was seen a single time. The genes are TRBV13 and TRBJ2-1; D is uncertain. V was clipped by 4 bases and J by 6 bases, with 16 bases between them. The CDR3 sequence is 15 residues long. The germline CDR1 and CDR2 sequences are PRHDT and FYEKMQ (reference sequence). Here the CDR3 reads CASSSPDLLSNEQFF. The CDR3 DNA is TGTGCCAGCAGCTCACCGGACCTTTTAAGCAATGAGCAGTTCTTC.

The chain employs TRBV4-1 and TRBJ2-7; TRBD1 matches at 9 bases. V lost 6 bases and J lost 3; bases outside the gene matches: 6. This CDR3 has 14 residues. The germline V gene encodes CDR1 MGHRA and CDR2 YSYEKL. Here the CDR3 DNA reads TGCGCCAGCAGGGCTAGGACAGGGGTCTACGAGCAGTACTTC. Its translation: CASRARTGVYEQYF.

V gene TRBV9 combines with J gene TRBJ2-7; the match to TRBD2 covers 8 bases. This CDR3 has 15 amino acids. The ends lost 7 bases at V and 2 bases at J; junction bases unmatched: 11. Germline V gives CDR1 SGDLS, CDR2 YYNGEE. In DNA, the CDR3 is TGTGCCAGCGGGGACGGAAGCGGGGGAACCTACGAGCAGTACTTC. Its translation is CASGDGSGGTYEQYF.

CDR3 in amino acids: CASIWMNTEAFF. In DNA, the CDR3 is TGTGCCAGTATCTGGATGAACACTGAAGCTTTCTTT. The rearrangement uses TRBV25-1 and TRBJ1-1; no reliable D call. The V end lost 9 bases, the J end lost 0 bases, and 8 bases lay between the germline ends. CDR3 size: 12 residues. Germline V gene data show CDR1 as MGHDK and CDR2 as SYGVNS.

CDR3 residues: CASSQDGQGTAEAFF. The CDR3 DNA reads as TGCGCCAGCAGCCAAGATGGACAGGGTACCGCTGAAGCTTTCTTT. This chain joins TRBV4-3 and TRBJ1-1; 8 bases map to TRBD1. Germline loops: CDR1 LGHNA, CDR2 YSLEER. After removal of 0 bases from V and 6 bases from J, the junction contained 6 bases not matched to a gene. The CDR3 spans 15 residues.

The rearrangement uses TRBV30 and TRBJ1-2; weak D call: TRBD1 (6 bases). Trimming pared 4 bases from V and 8 bases from J, leaving 14 bases between. Germline V gene sequence: CDR1 GTSNPN, CDR2 SVGIG (reference sequence). The CDR3 runs 12 residues. CDR3 bases: TGTGCCTGGACCGGGACGGGGGCCGGCTACACCTTC. Amino acid sequence: CAWTGTGAGYTF. Full variable domain (missing parts from reference TRBV30 and TRBJ1-2): SQTIHQWPATLVQPVGSPLSLECTVEGTSNPNLYWYRQAAGRGLQLLFYSVGIGQISSEVPQNLSASRPQDRQFILSSKKLLLSDSGFYLCAWTGTGAGYTFGSGTRLTVV.

The rearrangement joins TRBV2 to TRBJ2-1; 9 nucleotides match TRBD1. This CDR3 has 16 residues. CDR1 SNHLY and CDR2 FYNNEI come from the germline V gene. Trimming at V came to 2 bases and at J to 5 bases, leaving 7 bases not matched to a gene. CDR3 sequence (DNA): TGTGCCAGCAGTGAATTGGAGGGGACAGGGCACAATGAGCAGTTCTTC. It encodes CASSELEGTGHNEQFF.

The rearrangement uses TRBV15 and TRBJ2-1, with 11 bases identical to TRBD2. The germline V gene encodes CDR1 LNHNV and CDR2 YYDKDF (reference sequence). CDR3 length: 14 residues. V lost 5 bases and J lost 8; bases outside the gene matches: 5. The CDR3 DNA reads TGTGCCACCAGCCTAGCGGGAGGCGACGATGAGCAGTTCTTC. This codes for CATSLAGGDDEQFF.

The table lists this clone with a count of one. This rearrangement joins TRBV30 to TRBJ2-5; possibly TRBD1 for D (6 bases). This CDR3 is built from 14 residues. Germline assignment: CDR1 GTSNPN and CDR2 SVGIG (reference sequence). V was clipped by 2 bases and J by 3 bases, with 13 bases between them. CDR3 nucleotides: TGTGCCTGGAGTCCGCCAGGGGACGAAGAGACCCAGTACTTC. It yields the protein CAWSPPGDEETQYF.

The V and J genes are TRBV13 and TRBJ2-2; 8 bases line up with TRBD2. The CDR3 loop spans 14 amino acids. The V gene's germline CDR1 is PRHDT and CDR2 FYEKMQ (reference sequence). The junction had 1 base not matched to a gene; V was cut back by 3 bases and J by 4 bases. In nucleotides, the CDR3 is TGTGCCAGCAGCTTCGGGGGGGGCACCGGGGAGCTGTTTTTT. Its translation is CASSFGGGTGELFF.

The J gene is TRBJ2-2, the V gene TRBV9; a possible D gene is TRBD1 (6 bases). V dropped 2 bases and J dropped 0 bases, with 11 bases sitting between them. There are 16 residues in the CDR3. Germline V lookup: CDR1 SGDLS, CDR2 YYNGEE. DNA of the CDR3: TGTGCCAGCAGCGTTGGGGGCACCTCGAACACCGGGGAGCTGTTTTTT. This translates into CASSVGGTSNTGELFF.

The chain joins TRBV4-3 to TRBJ2-3, with a possible D match to TRBD1 (5 bases). This CDR3 has 17 residues. Looked up from germline, CDR1 is LGHNA and CDR2 is YSLEER. Trimming pared 0 bases from V and 3 bases from J, leaving 16 bases between. The CDR3 is CASSQDLETGLTDTQYF. Written as DNA, the CDR3 is TGCGCCAGCAGCCAAGATCTTGAAACAGGTTTAACAGATACGCAGTATTTT.

The V and J genes are TRBV14 and TRBJ2-7; 13 nucleotides align to TRBD2. The germline CDR1 and CDR2 sequences are SGHDN and FVKESK. This CDR3 contains 15 residues. V lost 3 bases and J lost 5; bases outside the gene matches: 4. The CDR3, as DNA: TGTGCCAGCAGCCAGGATGGGACTAGCGGGAACGAGCAGTACTTC. Translated, it gives CASSQDGTSGNEQYF.